This T cell receptor (beta chain) emerged from a study of regulatory T cells in long-lasting Graves disease. Deletions cut 3 bases from V and 4 bases from J, with 28 bases between. This CDR3 has 19 residues. Time point indicated: persistent/refractory GD, antithyroid drugs over 5 years with positive TRAb. Scientists built the TCR library using RNA that was extracted from PBMCs. Notes on the study in general: There was favoring of TRBV28, TRBJ1-2 and TRBJ2-5 in persistent disease. Persistent Graves' patients showed a TCR diversity that was lower than that of newly diagnosed ones.

Both iRepertoire HTBI primers and Arm-PCR of CDR3 regions were used to build the TCR beta libraries. MiXCR, run by TCRdb on the multiplex PCR reads, gives a single entry per CDR3 protein. The data hold around 430,000 distinct CDR3 sequences, with roughly 22% observed a single time. This clonotype was detected many times. Antigen: not known. This chain joins TRBV12-3 or TRBV12-4 and TRBJ2-7; D assignment may be TRBD1 or TRBD2 (6 bases each). The source was peripheral blood mononuclear cells (PBMCs), collected when the disease was refractory, from a patient treated with antithyroid drugs. This TCR was recovered from a female donor with Graves disease. The CDR3 is CASSFPPQSIRQGRYEQYF. For the CDR3, the DNA is TGTGCCAGCAGTTTCCCCCCCCAATCGATCCGTCAGGGGAGGTACGAGCAGTACTTC.